This T cell receptor (beta chain) stems from a study of CD8 T cells in ankylosing spondylitis. This clonotype was picked up many times. TCRdb ran MiXCR on the 5' RACE reads and lists one entry per CDR3 protein. The sample carries 210,000 or so distinct CDR3 sequences, 25% to 30% recorded once. Germline values: CDR1 MNHEY, CDR2 SVGAGI. Unmatched junction bases numbered 14, after V lost 2 bases and J lost 6 bases. This CDR3 spans 17 amino acids. The sequence was obtained from a male donor with ankylosing spondylitis or in good health (not recorded which). Sequencing was performed on blood, either unsorted or a sorted T cell fraction (not recorded which). This chain connects TRBV6-5 to TRBJ1-1; 8 nucleotides match TRBD1. Here the CDR3 reads CASSYLPGQGGTAEAFF. Here the CDR3 DNA reads TGTGCCAGCAGTTACCTCCCCGGACAGGGCGGAACAGCTGAAGCTTTCTTT.